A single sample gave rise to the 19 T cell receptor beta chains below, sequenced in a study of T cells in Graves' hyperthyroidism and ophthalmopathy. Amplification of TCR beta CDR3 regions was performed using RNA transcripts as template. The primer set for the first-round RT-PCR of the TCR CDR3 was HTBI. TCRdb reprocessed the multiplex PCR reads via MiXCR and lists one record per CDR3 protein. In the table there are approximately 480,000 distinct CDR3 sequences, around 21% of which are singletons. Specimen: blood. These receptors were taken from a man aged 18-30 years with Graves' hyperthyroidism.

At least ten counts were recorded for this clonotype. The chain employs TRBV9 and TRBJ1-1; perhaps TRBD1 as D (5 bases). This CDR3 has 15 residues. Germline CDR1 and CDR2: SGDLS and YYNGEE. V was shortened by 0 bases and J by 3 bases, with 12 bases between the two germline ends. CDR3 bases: TGTGCCAGCAGCGTAGGGCAGGGCGGGGACACTGAAGCTTTCTTT. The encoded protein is CASSVGQGGDTEAFF.

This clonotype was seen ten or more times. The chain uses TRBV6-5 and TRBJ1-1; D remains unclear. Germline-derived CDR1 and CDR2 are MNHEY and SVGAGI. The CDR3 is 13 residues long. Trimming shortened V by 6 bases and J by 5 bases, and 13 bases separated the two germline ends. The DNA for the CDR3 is TGTGCCAGCAGGTACCCGGGAGGAACTGAAGCTTTCTTT. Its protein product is CASRYPGGTEAFF.

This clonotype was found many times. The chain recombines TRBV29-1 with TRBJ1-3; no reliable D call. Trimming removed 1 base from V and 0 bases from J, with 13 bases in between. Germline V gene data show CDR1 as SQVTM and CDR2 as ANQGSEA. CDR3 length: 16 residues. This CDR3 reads CSVEVADRNSGNTIYF. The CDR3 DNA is TGCAGCGTTGAAGTGGCAGACCGAAACTCTGGAAACACCATATATTTT.

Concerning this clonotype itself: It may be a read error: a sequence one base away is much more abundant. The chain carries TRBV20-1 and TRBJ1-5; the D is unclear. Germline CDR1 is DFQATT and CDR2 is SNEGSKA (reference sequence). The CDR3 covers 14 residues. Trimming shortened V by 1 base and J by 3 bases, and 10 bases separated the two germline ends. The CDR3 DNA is TGCAGTGCTAGAGGGGGAAGCGACAATCAGCCCCAGCATTTT. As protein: CSARGGSDNQPQHF.

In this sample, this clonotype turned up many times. The CDR3 bases are TGTGCCAGCAGTTTATCTGGGATTGGCAATCAGCCCCAGCATTTT. Protein product: CASSLSGIGNQPQHF. V gene TRBV28 combines with J gene TRBJ1-5; D is uncertain. Trimming shortened V by 1 base and J by 2 bases, and 9 bases separated the two germline ends. The CDR3 loop spans 15 amino acids. The V gene's germline CDR1 is MDHEN and CDR2 SYDVKM.

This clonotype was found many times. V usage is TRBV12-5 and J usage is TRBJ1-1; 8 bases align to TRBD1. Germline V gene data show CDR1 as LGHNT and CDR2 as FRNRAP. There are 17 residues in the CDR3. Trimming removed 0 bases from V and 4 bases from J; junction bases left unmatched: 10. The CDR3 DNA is TGTGCTAGTGGTTTGGTACCGACAGGGGCCCTAACCACTGAAGCTTTCTTT. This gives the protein CASGLVPTGALTTEAFF.

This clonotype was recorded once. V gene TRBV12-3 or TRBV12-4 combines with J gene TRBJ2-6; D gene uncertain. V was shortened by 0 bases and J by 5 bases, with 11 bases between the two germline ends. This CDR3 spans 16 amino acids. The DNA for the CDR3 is TGTGCCAGCAGTTTAGCGAGACACCTTCGGGCCAACGTCCTGACTTTC. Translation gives CASSLARHLRANVLTF.

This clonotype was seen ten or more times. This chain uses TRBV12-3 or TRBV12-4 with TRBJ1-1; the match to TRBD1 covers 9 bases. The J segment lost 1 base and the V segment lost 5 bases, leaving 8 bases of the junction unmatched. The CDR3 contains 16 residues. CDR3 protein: CASSQTGGARNTEAFF. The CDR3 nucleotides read TGTGCCAGCAGTCAAACAGGGGGCGCGAGGAACACTGAAGCTTTCTTT.

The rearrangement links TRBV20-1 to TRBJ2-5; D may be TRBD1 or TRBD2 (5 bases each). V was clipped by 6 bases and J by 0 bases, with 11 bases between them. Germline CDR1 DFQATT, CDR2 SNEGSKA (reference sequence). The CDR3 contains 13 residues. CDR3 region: CSAVGPNQETQYF. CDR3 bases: TGCAGTGCCGTGGGACCTAACCAAGAGACCCAGTACTTC.

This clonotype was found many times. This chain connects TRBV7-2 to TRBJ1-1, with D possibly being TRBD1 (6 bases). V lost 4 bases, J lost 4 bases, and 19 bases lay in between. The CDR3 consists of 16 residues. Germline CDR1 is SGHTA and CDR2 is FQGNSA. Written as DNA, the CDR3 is TGTGCCAGCAGCTCACAGGGTGCCGCCCCGGGCACTGAAGCTTTCTTT. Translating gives CASSSQGAAPGTEAFF.

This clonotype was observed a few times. Here the CDR3 reads CASGPSGSNEQYF. The CDR3 DNA is TGTGCCAGCGGCCCCAGCGGGTCTAACGAGCAGTACTTC. V gene TRBV12-3 or TRBV12-4 combines with J gene TRBJ2-7, with D possibly matching TRBD2 (6 bases). The CDR3 length is 13 residues. With 8 bases removed from V and 5 bases from J, the gap between germline ends came to 16 bases.

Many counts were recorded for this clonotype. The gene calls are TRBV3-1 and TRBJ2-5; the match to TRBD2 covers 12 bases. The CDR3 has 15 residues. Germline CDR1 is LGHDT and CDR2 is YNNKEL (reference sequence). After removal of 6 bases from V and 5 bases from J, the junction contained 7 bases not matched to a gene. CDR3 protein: CASRRLAGEGETQYF. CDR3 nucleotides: TGTGCCAGCAGAAGACTAGCGGGGGAGGGGGAGACCCAGTACTTC.

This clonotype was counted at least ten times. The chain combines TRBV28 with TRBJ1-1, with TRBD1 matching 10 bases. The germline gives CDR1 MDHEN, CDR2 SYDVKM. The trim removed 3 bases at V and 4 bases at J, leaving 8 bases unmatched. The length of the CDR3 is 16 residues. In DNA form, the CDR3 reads TGTGCCAGCAGTTTGTGGACCGGGACAGGGGCCACTGAAGCTTTCTTT. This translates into CASSLWTGTGATEAFF.

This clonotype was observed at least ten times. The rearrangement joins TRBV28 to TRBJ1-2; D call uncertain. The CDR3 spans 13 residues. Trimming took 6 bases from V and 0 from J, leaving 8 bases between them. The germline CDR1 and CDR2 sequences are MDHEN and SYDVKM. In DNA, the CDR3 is TGTGCCAGCAGCGCGACAACTAACTATGGCTACACCTTC. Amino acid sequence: CASSATTNYGYTF.

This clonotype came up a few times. CDR3 sequence: CASSQGRGITEAFF. The CDR3 bases are TGTGCCAGCAGCCAAGGCCGGGGAATCACTGAAGCTTTCTTT. This chain uses TRBV3-1 with TRBJ1-1; D remains ambiguous. V dropped 1 base and J dropped 4 bases, with 10 bases sitting between them. CDR1 and CDR2 (germline): LGHDT, YNNKEL (reference sequence). The CDR3 extends over 14 amino acids.

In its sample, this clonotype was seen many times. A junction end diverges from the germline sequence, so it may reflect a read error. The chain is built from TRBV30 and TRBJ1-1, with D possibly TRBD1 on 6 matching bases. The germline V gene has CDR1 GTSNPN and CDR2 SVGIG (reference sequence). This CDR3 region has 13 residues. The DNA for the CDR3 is TGTGCCTGGAGTGTACAGGGTAACAGTGAAGCTTTCTTT. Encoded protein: CAWSVQGNSEAFF.

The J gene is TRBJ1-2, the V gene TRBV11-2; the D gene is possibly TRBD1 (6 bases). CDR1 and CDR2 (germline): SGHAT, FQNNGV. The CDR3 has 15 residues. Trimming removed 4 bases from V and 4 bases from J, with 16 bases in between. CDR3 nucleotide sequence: TGTGCCAGCAGCTGGGGGGGCGGCAGCCCCTATGGCTACACCTTC. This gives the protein CASSWGGGSPYGYTF.

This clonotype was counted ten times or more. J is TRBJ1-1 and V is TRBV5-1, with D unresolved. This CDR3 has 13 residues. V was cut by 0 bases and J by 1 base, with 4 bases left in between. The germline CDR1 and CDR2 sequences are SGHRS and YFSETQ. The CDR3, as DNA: TGCGCCAGCAGCTTGGAGCCGAACACTGAAGCTTTCTTT. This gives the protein CASSLEPNTEAFF.

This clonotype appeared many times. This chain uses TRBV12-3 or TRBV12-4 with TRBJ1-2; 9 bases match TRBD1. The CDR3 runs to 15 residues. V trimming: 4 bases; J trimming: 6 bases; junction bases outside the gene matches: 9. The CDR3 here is CASSYRGTGSNGYTF. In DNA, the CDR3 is TGTGCCAGCAGTTACAGAGGGACAGGGAGCAATGGCTACACCTTC.